The next 23 T cell receptor beta chains were all read from a single sample in a study of blood T cell repertoires in COVID-19. The protocol was immunoSEQ multiplex PCR, while the TCRdb copy is restricted to in-frame clones and leaves out a portion. The sample contains hundreds of thousands of clones, 81% of which appear only once. Sequencing was done on a sample of peripheral blood. These receptors were taken from a woman aged 80 or older with COVID-19, enrolled during active disease.

J is TRBJ1-2 and V is TRBV18, with unresolved D. Per the germline V gene, CDR1 is KGHSH and CDR2 is LQKENI. Trimming shortened V by 3 bases and J by 4 bases, and 18 bases separated the two germline ends. The CDR3 loop spans 16 amino acids. The CDR3 DNA sequence: TGTGCCAGCTCACCTTCCCAGGTGACCGGGGTCTATGGCTACACCTTC. This gives the protein CASSPSQVTGVYGYTF.

This chain links TRBV2 with TRBJ1-2; TRBD1 might be the D (6 bases). Trimming left V 8 bases short and J 10 bases short, with 14 bases between. CDR3 length: 11 amino acids. Looked up from germline, CDR1 is SNHLY and CDR2 is FYNNEI. The CDR3 is CASEIRDTYTF. As DNA, the CDR3 is TGTGCCAGCGAGATCCGGGACACCTACACCTTC.

The chain employs TRBV10-3 and TRBJ1-1; D is undetermined. The CDR3 is 13 amino acids. Germline loops: CDR1 ENHRY, CDR2 SYGVKD. V gave up 8 bases and J gave up 3 bases, with 13 bases separating them. The CDR3 DNA reads as TGTGCCATCCTTGGCGGAGTGGACACTGAAGCTTTCTTT. Protein sequence: CAILGGVDTEAFF.

The chain uses TRBV7-9 and TRBJ1-3, with TRBD1 as a possible D gene (5 bases). The CDR3 totals 15 residues. Trimming left V 8 bases short and J 2 bases short, with 16 bases between. Per the germline V gene, CDR1 is SEHNR and CDR2 is FQNEAQ (reference sequence). CDR3 sequence: CASGKSGPPGNTIYF. The CDR3 DNA reads as TGTGCCAGCGGAAAATCAGGGCCGCCTGGAAACACCATATATTTT.

The chain uses TRBV7-9 and TRBJ2-2; 7 bases map to TRBD1. The trim removed 10 bases at V and 0 bases at J, leaving 8 bases unmatched. The CDR3 covers 15 residues. The germline V gene has CDR1 SEHNR and CDR2 FQNEAQ (reference sequence). CDR3 residues: CANSGTASNTGELFF. CDR3 DNA sequence: TGTGCCAATTCCGGGACAGCTTCGAACACCGGGGAGCTGTTTTTT.

The chain employs TRBV18 and TRBJ2-5; 11 bases agree with TRBD2. The trim removed 5 bases at V and 1 base at J, leaving 3 bases unmatched. Per germline, CDR1 KGHSH and CDR2 LQKENI. The CDR3 is 15 residues long. Here the CDR3 DNA reads TGTGCCAGCTCATGGGGACTAGCGGCCCAAGAGACCCAGTACTTC. It yields the protein CASSWGLAAQETQYF.

This clone showed up just a few times. The V and J genes are TRBV19 and TRBJ1-3; tentatively, D is TRBD1 (5 bases). CDR3 length equals 17 residues. Trimming pared 10 bases from V and 0 bases from J, leaving 22 bases between. CDR1 is LNHDA, CDR2 SQIVND, per germline (reference sequence). The CDR3 sequence is CATMVGGGTRSGNTIYF. CDR3 sequence (DNA): TGTGCCACAATGGTGGGGGGTGGCACACGCTCTGGAAACACCATATATTTT. The complete variable domain, with remaining parts taken from reference TRBV19 and TRBJ1-3, reads DGGITQSPKYLFRKEGQNVTLSCEQNLNHDAMYWYRQDPGQGLRLIYYSQIVNDFQKGDIAEGYSVSREKKESFPLTVTSAQKNPTAFYLCATMVGGGTRSGNTIYFGEGSWLTVV.

For this clone: The same CDR3 also results from other DNA sequences found in this sample. The gene calls are TRBV28 and TRBJ2-3, with D possibly matching TRBD2 (6 bases). V dropped 4 bases and J dropped 2 bases, with 10 bases sitting between them. Germline V gene lookup returns CDR1 MDHEN and CDR2 SYDVKM. The CDR3 runs 14 residues. Here the CDR3 DNA reads TGTGCCAGCAGTTCCCCGGGACTCACAGATACGCAGTATTTT. Protein product: CASSSPGLTDTQYF.

The gene calls are TRBV4-3 and TRBJ1-4, with TRBD1 matching 7 bases. With 2 bases clipped from V and 4 bases from J, the junction kept 7 bases outside the gene matches. CDR3 size: 16 residues. Germline-derived CDR1 and CDR2 are LGHNA and YSLEER. The CDR3 DNA reads as TGCGCCAGCAGCCAAAGTCCGGGACAGCTTAATGAAAAACTGTTTTTT. It is translated as CASSQSPGQLNEKLFF.

The rearrangement joins TRBV7-6 to TRBJ1-2; tentative D call: TRBD1 (5 bases). This CDR3 has 17 amino acids. The germline V gene has CDR1 SGHVS and CDR2 FNYEAQ. The germline V and J ends were trimmed by 5 bases and 0 bases, with 19 bases remaining between them. CDR3 DNA sequence: TGTGCCAGCAGCGCCAGACCCGGGACTGCCACTAACTATGGCTACACCTTC. Its protein is CASSARPGTATNYGYTF.

The chain employs TRBV5-1 and TRBJ1-2; D may be TRBD1 (5 bases). The V and J ends lost 0 bases and 6 bases respectively, with 6 bases between them. CDR3 length equals 12 residues. CDR1 SGHRS and CDR2 YFSETQ come from the germline V gene. In DNA form, the CDR3 reads TGCGCCAGCAGCTTGGAGGACAATGGCTACACCTTC. Its translation: CASSLEDNGYTF.

The chain combines TRBV18 with TRBJ1-4; weak D call: TRBD1 (5 bases). The germline V gene encodes CDR1 KGHSH and CDR2 LQKENI. V was pared by 8 bases and J by 6 bases, with 13 bases between. This CDR3 has 13 residues. The DNA of the CDR3 is TGTGCCAGCGCAGCAGGGAGGGATGAAAAACTGTTTTTT. Translated: CASAAGRDEKLFF.

The CDR3 DNA reads as TGTGCCAGCAGTCTTTATAGAGCTAACTATGGCTACACCTTC. Translating gives CASSLYRANYGYTF. This sequence joins TRBV6-6 and TRBJ1-2; D is unclear. The CDR3 spans 14 residues. V was cut by 5 bases and J by 0 bases, with 10 bases left in between. Germline V lookup: CDR1 MNHNY, CDR2 SVGAGI (reference sequence).

The chain couples TRBV2 to TRBJ1-2; the D gene is possibly TRBD1 (5 bases). The CDR3 extends over 15 amino acids. V dropped 5 bases and J dropped 4 bases, with 17 bases sitting between them. The germline V gene encodes CDR1 SNHLY and CDR2 FYNNEI. The CDR3 coding sequence is TGTGCCAGCAGTAGAACAGGCCAGGTGTCCTATGGCTACACCTTC. The encoded protein is CASSRTGQVSYGYTF.

The gene calls are TRBV6-6 and TRBJ2-2; perhaps TRBD2 as D (5 bases). The ends were cut back, 3 bases at V and 5 bases at J, with 10 bases in the middle. The germline CDR1 and CDR2 sequences are MNHNY and SVGAGI (reference sequence). CDR3 length equals 14 residues. The CDR3 bases are TGTGCCAGCAGTTATTTCGCGGGTACCGGGGAGCTGTTTTTT. Translating gives CASSYFAGTGELFF.

The rearrangement joins TRBV3-1 (or the pseudogene TRBV3-2) to TRBJ2-3, with D hard to call. Germline lookup yields CDR1 LGHDT and CDR2 YNNKEL (reference sequence). Deletions cut 2 bases from V and 0 bases from J, with 6 bases between. This CDR3 region has 14 residues. The CDR3 nucleotides are TGTGCCAGCAGCCAACTAGGTAGCACAGATACGCAGTATTTT. It is translated as CASSQLGSTDTQYF.

V usage is TRBV4-1 and J usage is TRBJ2-7; D unclear. Trimming cost V 4 bases and J 2 bases, with 15 bases left between them. Germline lookup yields CDR1 MGHRA and CDR2 YSYEKL. The length of the CDR3 is 15 residues. CDR3 sequence (DNA): TGCGCCAGCAGCCCCCAGGATGTCCGGCCCTACGAGCAGTACTTC. It is translated as CASSPQDVRPYEQYF.

The chain joins TRBV19 to TRBJ2-1; D is unresolved. V was shortened by 5 bases and J by 2 bases, with 7 bases between the two germline ends. This CDR3 is 13 amino acids long. CDR1 is LNHDA, CDR2 SQIVND, per germline (reference sequence). This CDR3 is CASSLGAYNEQFF. The CDR3 nucleotides are TGTGCCAGTAGTTTGGGCGCCTACAATGAGCAGTTCTTC. The full variable domain, with the rest looked up from reference TRBV19 and TRBJ2-1, is DGGITQSPKYLFRKEGQNVTLSCEQNLNHDAMYWYRQDPGQGLRLIYYSQIVNDFQKGDIAEGYSVSREKKESFPLTVTSAQKNPTAFYLCASSLGAYNEQFFGPGTRLTVL.

The V and J genes are TRBV3-1 (or the pseudogene TRBV3-2) and TRBJ2-3; 9 nucleotides align to TRBD2. V dropped 5 bases and J dropped 7; count of bases not matched to a gene: 10. From germline, CDR1 is LGHDT and CDR2 YNNKEL (reference sequence). This CDR3 is 15 amino acids long. This CDR3 is CASSVHSGGGNTQYF. Here the CDR3 DNA reads TGTGCCAGCAGCGTTCATAGCGGGGGAGGAAATACGCAGTATTTT.

In its sample, this clone was seen a few times. The chain links TRBV30 to TRBJ1-4, with D perhaps matching TRBD1 (6 bases). Germline CDR1 and CDR2: GTSNPN and SVGIG (reference sequence). This CDR3 contains 14 residues. The V gene lost 5 bases and the J gene lost 4 bases, with 14 bases spanning the gap. As DNA, the CDR3 is TGTGCCTGGGGGACAAGAGTCTTTAATGAAAAACTGTTTTTT. Its translation: CAWGTRVFNEKLFF.

The V and J genes are TRBV5-6 and TRBJ2-7, with 7 positions matching TRBD1. The CDR3 is made up of 14 amino acids. Trimming cost V 3 bases and J 8 bases; bases outside gene matches: 11. Germline assignment: CDR1 SGHDT and CDR2 YYEEEE. CDR3 bases: TGTGCCAGCAGCTCCTCAGGGGGAAAATGGCAGCAGTACTTC. Amino acid sequence: CASSSSGGKWQQYF. The full variable domain, with the rest looked up from reference TRBV5-6 and TRBJ2-7, is DAGVTQSPTHLIKTRGQQVTLRCSPKSGHDTVSWYQQALGQGPQFIFQYYEEEERQRGNFPDRFSGHQFPNYSSELNVNALLLGDSALYLCASSSSGGKWQQYFGPGTRLTVT.

The chain employs TRBV4-2 and TRBJ1-4, with 9 nucleotides matching TRBD1. Trimming cost V 0 bases and J 11 bases; bases outside gene matches: 13. CDR3 length: 17 amino acids. Germline values: CDR1 LGHNA, CDR2 YNFKEQ. The CDR3 is CASSQESTGQGLSKLFF. The CDR3 nucleotides are TGTGCCAGCAGCCAAGAGTCGACGGGACAGGGCTTGAGCAAACTGTTTTTT.

This clone was picked up one time. This chain joins TRBV24-1 and TRBJ2-3, with TRBD2 identical over 8 bases. The J segment lost 5 bases and the V segment lost 2 bases, leaving 5 bases of the junction unmatched. Germline loops: CDR1 KGHDR, CDR2 SFDVKD. This CDR3 has 15 residues. CDR3 protein: CATSDSGGAGDTQYF. DNA for the CDR3: TGTGCCACCAGTGATTCCGGGGGGGCAGGAGATACGCAGTATTTT.